These T cell receptor beta chains were read from a single sample in a study of T cells after yellow fever vaccination. One entry per CDR3 protein, called by TCRdb with MiXCR from the 5' RACE reads. The data hold around 230,000 distinct CDR3 sequences, with approximately 6.3% observed a single time. Here the sequenced sample was CD4+ T cells sorted from PBMCs, taken on the day of the yellow fever booster vaccination. These receptors were obtained from a man aged 30 to 39 who received the YFV17D yellow fever vaccine. Both conserved end residues are part of each CDR3. The order of the fields is V gene, D gene, clone size, J gene, CDR3 protein, CDR3 DNA. D genes are given only for firm matches. For some rows the clone size is stated as once, few or many, or as a class when expanded; others skip it.

V: TRBV18
D: TRBD1
size: once
J: TRBJ2-7
CDR3: CASSPVVTGGDEQYF
DNA: TGTGCCAGCTCACCAGTCGTCACAGGGGGCGACGAGCAGTACTTC

V: TRBV18
D: .
size: .
J: TRBJ1-1
CDR3: CASSPTQGLGTEAFF
DNA: TGTGCCAGCTCACCTACCCAGGGTTTGGGGACTGAAGCTTTCTTT

V: TRBV20-1
D: .
size: .
J: TRBJ2-7
CDR3: CSAGRGDEQYF
DNA: TGCAGTGCGGGGCGGGGTGACGAGCAGTACTTC

V: TRBV28
D: TRBD2
size: many
J: TRBJ2-1
CDR3: CASRTSGTSGLAEQFF
DNA: TGTGCCAGCAGAACGTCCGGGACTAGCGGGCTAGCTGAGCAGTTCTTC

V: TRBV18
D: .
size: .
J: TRBJ2-3
CDR3: CASLDSTDTQYF
DNA: TGTGCCAGCCTGGACAGCACAGATACGCAGTATTTT

V: TRBV20-1
D: TRBD1
size: many
J: TRBJ2-5
CDR3: CSVIRLTGPQETQYF
DNA: TGCAGTGTGATACGCTTGACAGGGCCCCAGGAGACCCAGTACTTC

V: TRBV7-2
D: TRBD1
size: few
J: TRBJ1-2
CDR3: CASSITGGPYGYTF
DNA: TGTGCCAGCAGCATTACAGGGGGGCCTTATGGCTACACCTTC

V: TRBV21-1
D: .
size: many
J: TRBJ2-1
CDR3: CASIPPGQRDYNEQFF
DNA: TGTGCCAGCATCCCGCCCGGGCAGCGGGACTACAATGAGCAGTTCTTC

V: TRBV5-1
D: .
size: .
J: TRBJ1-2
CDR3: CASSSEVGINGYTF
DNA: TGCGCCAGCAGCTCAGAGGTGGGGATAAATGGCTACACCTTC

V: TRBV23-1
D: .
size: .
J: TRBJ2-1
CDR3: CASRRDGDADNEQFF
DNA: TGCGCCAGCAGACGGGACGGGGACGCGGACAATGAGCAGTTCTTC

V: TRBV20-1
D: TRBD2
size: many
J: TRBJ2-5
CDR3: CSASTSGMETQYF
DNA: TGCAGTGCTAGTACAAGCGGGATGGAGACCCAGTACTTC

V: TRBV11-2
D: .
size: many
J: TRBJ1-5
CDR3: CASSLVPGNQPQHF
DNA: TGTGCCAGCAGCTTAGTCCCCGGTAATCAGCCCCAGCATTTT

V: TRBV4-2
D: .
size: few
J: TRBJ2-5
CDR3: CASSQDGGKETQYF
DNA: TGTGCCAGCAGCCAAGATGGGGGGAAAGAGACCCAGTACTTC

V: TRBV4-3
D: .
size: many
J: TRBJ2-3
CDR3: CASSQGTLRADTQYF
DNA: TGCGCCAGCAGCCAAGGAACCCTTCGCGCAGATACGCAGTATTTT

V: TRBV5-1
D: .
size: many
J: TRBJ2-1
CDR3: CASSFPPSVMSYNEQFF
DNA: TGCGCCAGCAGCTTTCCCCCGTCAGTCATGTCCTACAATGAGCAGTTCTTC

V: TRBV7-9
D: .
size: few
J: TRBJ2-7
CDR3: CASSSPKSSYEQYF
DNA: TGTGCCAGTTCTAGCCCTAAGAGCTCCTACGAGCAGTACTTC

V: TRBV11-1
D: TRBD2
size: .
J: TRBJ2-3
CDR3: CASSPSPGLAGVRAKILTQYF
DNA: TGTGCCAGCAGCCCAAGTCCGGGACTAGCGGGAGTAAGGGCAAAAATTCTTACGCAGTATTTT

V: TRBV28
D: .
size: few
J: TRBJ1-1
CDR3: CASRVTGYGNTEAFF
DNA: TGTGCCAGCAGGGTAACAGGGTATGGGAACACTGAAGCTTTCTTT